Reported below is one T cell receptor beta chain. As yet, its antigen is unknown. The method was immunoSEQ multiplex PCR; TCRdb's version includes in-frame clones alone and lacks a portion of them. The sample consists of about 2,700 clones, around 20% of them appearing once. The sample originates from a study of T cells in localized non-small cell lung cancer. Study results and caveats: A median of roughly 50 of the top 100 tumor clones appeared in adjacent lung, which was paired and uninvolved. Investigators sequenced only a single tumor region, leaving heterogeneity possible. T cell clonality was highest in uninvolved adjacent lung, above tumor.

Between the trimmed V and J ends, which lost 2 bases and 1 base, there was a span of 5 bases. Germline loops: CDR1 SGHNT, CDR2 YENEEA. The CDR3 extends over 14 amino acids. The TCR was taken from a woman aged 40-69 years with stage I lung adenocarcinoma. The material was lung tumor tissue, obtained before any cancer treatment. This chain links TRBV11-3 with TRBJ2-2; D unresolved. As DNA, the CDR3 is TGTGCCAGCAGCTTACAGAGGAACACCGGGGAGCTGTTTTTT. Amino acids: CASSLQRNTGELFF.